What follows describes a single T cell receptor (beta chain). Looked up from germline, CDR1 is MNHEY and CDR2 is SVGAGI. The CDR3 length is 15 residues. Trimming stripped 2 bases from V and 5 bases from J, with 16 bases between. Libraries were prepared by immunoSEQ multiplex PCR; TCRdb keeps only in-frame clonotypes and omits some of them. The sample includes fewer than 900,000 clones, roughly 90% of them seen just once. The record originates from a study of Ad26.COV2.S vaccination and SARS-CoV-2 variants. The sample's treatment: roughly 18 received Ad26.COV2.S at low or high dose, single or two shots; five or six received placebo; per-sample allocation not given. Following the first vaccine or placebo injection, samples were taken on day 63.

The sequence was collected from a person aged 18-60 years who received the Ad26.COV2.S COVID-19 vaccine or a placebo. J is TRBJ2-7 and V is TRBV6-5; maybe TRBD1 (5 bases). This material consisted of peripheral blood, taken in a trial of Ad26.COV2.S vaccine versus placebo. The CDR3 bases are TGTGCCAGCAGTTACGTTTCGCAGGGCTGGAACGAGCAGTACTTC. This translates into CASSYVSQGWNEQYF.